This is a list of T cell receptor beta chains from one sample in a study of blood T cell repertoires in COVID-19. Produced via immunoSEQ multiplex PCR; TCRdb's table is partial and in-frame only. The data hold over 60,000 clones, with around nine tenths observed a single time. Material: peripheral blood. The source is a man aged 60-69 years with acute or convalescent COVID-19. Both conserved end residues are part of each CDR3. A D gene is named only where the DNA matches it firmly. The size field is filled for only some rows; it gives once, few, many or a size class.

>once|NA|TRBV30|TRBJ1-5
TGTGCCTGGGCTCAGGAAAATCAGCCCCAGCATTTT
CAWAQENQPQHF
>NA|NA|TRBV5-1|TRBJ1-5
TGCGCCAGCAGCTTCGCAGGTGATCAGCCCCAGCATTTT
CASSFAGDQPQHF
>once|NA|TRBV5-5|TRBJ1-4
TGTGCCAGCAGCTTGGGGCAGACTACGGGGAGTGAAAAACTGTTTTTT
CASSLGQTTGSEKLFF
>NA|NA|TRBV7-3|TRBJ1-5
TGTGCCAAACTCAGCCGGGGGGTGATATCTGGTGACAATCAGCCCCAGCATTTT
CAKLSRGVISGDNQPQHF
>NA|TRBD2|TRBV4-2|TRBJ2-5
TGTGCCAGCAGCCCGGGGACTACTCAAGAGACCCAGTACTTC
CASSPGTTQETQYF
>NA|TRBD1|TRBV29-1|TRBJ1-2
TGCAGCGTTGAGAGGGGGAACCCTTCGGGACAGACTCACTATGGCTACACCTTC
CSVERGNPSGQTHYGYTF
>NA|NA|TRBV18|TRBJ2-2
TGTGCCAGCTCACCACCGGGGGGTAGAGACACCGGGGAGCTGTTTTTT
CASSPPGGRDTGELFF
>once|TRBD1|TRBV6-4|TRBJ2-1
TGTGCCAGCAGTGACCGTTACGGACAGGGGGATGAGCAGTTCTTC
CASSDRYGQGDEQFF
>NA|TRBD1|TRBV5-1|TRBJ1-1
TGCGCCAGCGCCGTTGGACAGGGGGCTGAAGCTTTCTTT
CASAVGQGAEAFF
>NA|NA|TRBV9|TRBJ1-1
TGTGCCAGCAGCGTAGGACTTGAACACACTGAAGCTTTCTTT
CASSVGLEHTEAFF
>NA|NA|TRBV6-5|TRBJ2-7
TGTGCCAGCACGATTCAGGGGAGCTCCTACGAGCAGTACTTC
CASTIQGSSYEQYF
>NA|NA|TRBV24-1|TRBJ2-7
TGTGCCACCAGTGATACCCGGACGGCGGGGTACGAGCAGTACTTC
CATSDTRTAGYEQYF
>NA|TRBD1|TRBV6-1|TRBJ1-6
TGTGCCAGCAGCCGGGACAGGGTGTTACCCCTCCACTTT
CASSRDRVLPLHF
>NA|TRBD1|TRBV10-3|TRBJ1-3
TGTGCCATCAGTGAGGACAGGGGGCCCGGAAACACCATATATTTT
CAISEDRGPGNTIYF
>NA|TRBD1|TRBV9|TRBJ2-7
TGTGCCAGCAGCCCGCCCGTGGCAGGGGGCGAGCAGTACTTC
CASSPPVAGGEQYF
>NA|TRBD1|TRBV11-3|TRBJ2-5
TGTGCCAGCAGCCGAGGGGGCTCCCTTCAAGAGACCCAGTACTTC
CASSRGGSLQETQYF
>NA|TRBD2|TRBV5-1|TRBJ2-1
TGCGCCAGCAGCACCGGGGGGGCCGACAATGAGCAGTTCTTC
CASSTGGADNEQFF
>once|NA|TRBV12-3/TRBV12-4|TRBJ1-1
TGTGCCAGCACCCTGGGGGGAATCACTGAAGCTTTCTTT
CASTLGGITEAFF
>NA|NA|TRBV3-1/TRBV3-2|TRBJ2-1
TGTGCCAGCAGCCAAGAATTGTCCTCCCCCGAGCAGTTCTTC
CASSQELSSPEQFF
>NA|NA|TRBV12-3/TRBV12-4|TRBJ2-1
TGTGCCAGCAGTTTAGGAGACAATGAGCAGTTCTTC
CASSLGDNEQFF
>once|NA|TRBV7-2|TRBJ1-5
TGTGCCAGCAGCACCGACCCAGACAGATCCAATCAGCCCCAGCATTTT
CASSTDPDRSNQPQHF
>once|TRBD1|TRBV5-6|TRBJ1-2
TGTGCCAGCAGCTTGGGGGGACAGCATTATGGCTACACCTTC
CASSLGGQHYGYTF
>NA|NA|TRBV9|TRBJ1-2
TGTGCCAGCAGCGTGTTACAGGGTTATGGCTACACCTTC
CASSVLQGYGYTF
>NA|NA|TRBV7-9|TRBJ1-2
TGTGCCAGCAGCCCGAAGGGGCATGGCTACACCTTC
CASSPKGHGYTF
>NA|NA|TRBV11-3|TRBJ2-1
TGTGCCAGCAGCTTAGCCCCGGATGAGCAGTTCTTC
CASSLAPDEQFF
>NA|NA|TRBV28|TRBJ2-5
TGTGCCAGTCGGGCCTCCGGAGGAGAGACCCAGTACTTC
CASRASGGETQYF
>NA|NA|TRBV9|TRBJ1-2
TGTGCCAGCAGCGTAGGGGCACGACCTTATGGCTACACCTTC
CASSVGARPYGYTF
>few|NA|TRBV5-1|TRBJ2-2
TGCGCCAGCAGCTTCGTGTGGGTGGCAGGCGGGGAGCTGTTTTTT
CASSFVWVAGGELFF
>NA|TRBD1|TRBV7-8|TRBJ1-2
TGTGCCAGCAGCTTAGTGTGGGACAGTCCCCCCTATGGCTACACCTTC
CASSLVWDSPPYGYTF
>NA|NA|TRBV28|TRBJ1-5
TGTGCCAGCGTCCGGGGGGTCTGGGGTAGCAATCAGCCCCAGCATTTT
CASVRGVWGSNQPQHF
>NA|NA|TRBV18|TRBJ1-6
TGTGCCAGCGCGGACACCCAGAATTCACCCCTCCACTTT
CASADTQNSPLHF
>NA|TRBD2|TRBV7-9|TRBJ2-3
TGTGCCAGCAGCCAGGGGCCGCTACTAGCGGGGGTCACAGATACGCAGTATTTT
CASSQGPLLAGVTDTQYF
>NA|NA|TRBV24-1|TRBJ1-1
TGTGCCACCAGTGATTCCAGGGTTGCGAACACTGAAGCTTTCTTT
CATSDSRVANTEAFF
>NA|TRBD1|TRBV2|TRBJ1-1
TGTGCCAGCGGTCCCGGGACAGGGGGCTATACTGAAGCTTTCTTT
CASGPGTGGYTEAFF
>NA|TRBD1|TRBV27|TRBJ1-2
TGTGCCAGCAGTTTGACTAAACAGGGGTCCTATGGCTACACCTTC
CASSLTKQGSYGYTF
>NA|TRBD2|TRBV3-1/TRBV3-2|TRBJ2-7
TGTGCCAGCAGCGGTAGACTAGCGGGCGCCTACGAGCAGTACTTC
CASSGRLAGAYEQYF
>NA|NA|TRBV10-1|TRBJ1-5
TGCGCCAGCAGTGAGTCAGGGGATGGTCAGCCCCAGCATTTT
CASSESGDGQPQHF
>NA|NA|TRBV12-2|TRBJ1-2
TGTGCAAGTCGCTTAGTTGTCGGCAGGGCTTTCCCTAACTATGGCTACACCTTC
CASRLVVGRAFPNYGYTF
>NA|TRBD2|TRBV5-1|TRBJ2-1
TGCGCCAGCAGCTACTCTCCACGACGAGGCGGGGGGGCCCTAAATGAGCAGTTCTTC
CASSYSPRRGGGALNEQFF
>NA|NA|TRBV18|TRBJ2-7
TGTGCCAGCTCAGGGACATCCCCCCCAAATAGCGAGCAGTACTTC
CASSGTSPPNSEQYF
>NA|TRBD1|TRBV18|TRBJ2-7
TGTGCCAGCTCACCACGGGACAGGACAAGAGCCTACGAGCAGTACTTC
CASSPRDRTRAYEQYF
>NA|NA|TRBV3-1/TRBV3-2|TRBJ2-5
TGTGCCAGCAGCCAAGGGGGGAGGATCCAGTACTTC
CASSQGGRIQYF
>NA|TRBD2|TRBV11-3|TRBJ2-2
TGTGCCAGCAGCAAAGGCGGGGGGCTGGGCACCGGGGAGCTGTTTTTT
CASSKGGGLGTGELFF
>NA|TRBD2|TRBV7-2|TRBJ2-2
TGTGCCAGCAGCTTTAACCTAGCGGGGGGATGGGATGCCGGGGAGCTGTTTTTT
CASSFNLAGGWDAGELFF
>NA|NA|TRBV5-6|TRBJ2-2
TGTGCCAGCAGCCGTCTGGACACACACACCGGGGAGCTGTTTTTT
CASSRLDTHTGELFF